This TCR beta chain was obtained from a study of T-cell reconstitution after alpha-beta-depleted transplantation in children. Unique molecular identifiers tagged the TCRbeta library. TCRdb redid the calling of the PCR reads with MiXCR, one entry per CDR3 protein. The sample includes about 200,000 distinct CDR3 sequences, 5.5% to 7% seen only once; the top ten take approximately 4.1%. This clonotype was counted a single time. With a much larger clone just one base away, this may be a read error. The CDR3 is made up of 14 amino acids. The V and J ends lost 3 bases and 8 bases respectively, with 14 bases between them. Germline loops: CDR1 MNHEY, CDR2 SVGAGI.

The chain is built from TRBV6-5 and TRBJ2-1, with D unclear. The specimen comprised PBMCs, sampled before TCRalphabeta/CD19-depleted stem cell transplant. The TCR was taken from a girl under three years old with combined immunodeficiency, due to receive a stem cell transplant. CDR3 DNA sequence: TGTGCCAGCAGTTATGTGGTGGCAGGCGATGAGCAGTTCTTC. Translation gives CASSYVVAGDEQFF.